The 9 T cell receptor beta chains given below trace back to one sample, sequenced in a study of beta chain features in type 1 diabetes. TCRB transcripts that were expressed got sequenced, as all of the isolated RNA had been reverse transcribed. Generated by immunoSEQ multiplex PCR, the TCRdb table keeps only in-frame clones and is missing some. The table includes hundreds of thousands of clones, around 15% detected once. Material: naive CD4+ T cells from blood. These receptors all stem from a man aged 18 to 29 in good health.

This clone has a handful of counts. In nucleotides, the CDR3 is TGTGCCAGTAGTCCAAACACAGATACGCAGTATTTT. Protein: CASSPNTDTQYF. The chain combines TRBV19 with TRBJ2-3; no reliable D call. Germline loops: CDR1 LNHDA, CDR2 SQIVND (reference sequence). V was clipped by 5 bases and J by 2 bases, with 5 bases between them. This CDR3 comprises 12 residues.

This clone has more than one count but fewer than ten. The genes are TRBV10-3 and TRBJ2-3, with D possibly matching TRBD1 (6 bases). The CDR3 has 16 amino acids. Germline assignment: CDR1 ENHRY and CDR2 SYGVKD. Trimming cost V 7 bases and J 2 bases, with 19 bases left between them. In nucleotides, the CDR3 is TGTGCCATCAAGGTCGGGGACACAAGTTTCACAGATACGCAGTATTTT. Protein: CAIKVGDTSFTDTQYF.

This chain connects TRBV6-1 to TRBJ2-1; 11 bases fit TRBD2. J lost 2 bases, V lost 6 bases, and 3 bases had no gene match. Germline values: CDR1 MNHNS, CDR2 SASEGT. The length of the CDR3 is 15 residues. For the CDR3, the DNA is TGTGCCAGCAGGAATAGCGGGGGGGCCTACAATGAGCAGTTCTTC. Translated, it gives CASRNSGGAYNEQFF.

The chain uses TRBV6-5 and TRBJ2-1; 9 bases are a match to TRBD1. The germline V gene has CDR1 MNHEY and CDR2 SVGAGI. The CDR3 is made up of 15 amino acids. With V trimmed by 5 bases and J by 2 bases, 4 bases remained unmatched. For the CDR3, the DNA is TGTGCCAGCAGTCGACAGGGGGTTCCCTACAATGAGCAGTTCTTC. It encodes CASSRQGVPYNEQFF.

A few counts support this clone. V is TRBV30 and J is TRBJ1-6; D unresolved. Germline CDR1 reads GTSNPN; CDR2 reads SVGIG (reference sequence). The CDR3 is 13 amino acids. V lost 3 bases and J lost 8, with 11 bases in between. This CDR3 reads CAWSRTGYSPLHF. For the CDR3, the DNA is TGTGCCTGGAGCCGGACCGGTTATTCACCCCTCCACTTT.

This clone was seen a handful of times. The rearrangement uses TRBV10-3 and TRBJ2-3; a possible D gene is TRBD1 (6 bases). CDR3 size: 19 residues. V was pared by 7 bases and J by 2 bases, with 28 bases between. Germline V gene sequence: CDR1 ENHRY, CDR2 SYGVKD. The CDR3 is CAIKAALEQGRGTTDTQYF. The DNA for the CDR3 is TGTGCCATCAAAGCCGCGCTTGAACAGGGTAGGGGCACCACAGATACGCAGTATTTT.

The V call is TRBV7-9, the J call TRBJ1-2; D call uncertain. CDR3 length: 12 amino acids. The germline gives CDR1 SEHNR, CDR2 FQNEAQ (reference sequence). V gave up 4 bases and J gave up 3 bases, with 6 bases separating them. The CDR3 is CASSYTDYGYTF. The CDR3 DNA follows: TGTGCCAGCAGCTACACGGACTATGGCTACACCTTC. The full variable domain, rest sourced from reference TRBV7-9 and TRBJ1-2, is DTGVSQNPRHKITKRGQNVTFRCDPISEHNRLYWYRQTLGQGPEFLTYFQNEAQLEKSRLLSDRFSAERPKGSFSTLEIQRTEQGDSAMYLCASSYTDYGYTFGSGTRLTVV.

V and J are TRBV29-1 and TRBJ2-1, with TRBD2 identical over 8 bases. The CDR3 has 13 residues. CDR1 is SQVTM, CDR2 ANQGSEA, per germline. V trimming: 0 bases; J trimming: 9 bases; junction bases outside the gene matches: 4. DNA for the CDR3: TGCAGCGTTGAAGATCGGGGGGGCGGTGAGCAGTTCTTC. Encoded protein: CSVEDRGGGEQFF.

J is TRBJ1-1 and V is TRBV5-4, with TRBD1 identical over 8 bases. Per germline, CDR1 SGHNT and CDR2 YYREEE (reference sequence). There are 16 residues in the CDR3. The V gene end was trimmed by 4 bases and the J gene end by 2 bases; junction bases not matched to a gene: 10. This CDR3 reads CASSGRVDRANTEAFF. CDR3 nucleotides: TGTGCCAGCAGCGGGAGGGTGGACAGGGCAAACACTGAAGCTTTCTTT.